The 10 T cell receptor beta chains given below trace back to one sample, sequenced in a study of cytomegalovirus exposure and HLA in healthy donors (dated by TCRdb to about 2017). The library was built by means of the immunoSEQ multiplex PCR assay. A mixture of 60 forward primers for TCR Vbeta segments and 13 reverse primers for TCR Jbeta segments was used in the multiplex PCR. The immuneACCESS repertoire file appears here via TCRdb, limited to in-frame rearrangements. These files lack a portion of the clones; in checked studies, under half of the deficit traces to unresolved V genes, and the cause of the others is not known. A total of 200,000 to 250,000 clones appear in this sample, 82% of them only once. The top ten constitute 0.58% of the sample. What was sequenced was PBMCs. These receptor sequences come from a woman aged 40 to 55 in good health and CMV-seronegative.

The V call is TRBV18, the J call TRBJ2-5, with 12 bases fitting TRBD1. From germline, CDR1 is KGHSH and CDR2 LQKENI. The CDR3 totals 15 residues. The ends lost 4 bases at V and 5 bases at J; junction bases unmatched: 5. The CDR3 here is CASSRGTGGTETQYF. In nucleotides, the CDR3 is TGTGCCAGCTCACGAGGGACAGGGGGCACTGAGACCCAGTACTTC.

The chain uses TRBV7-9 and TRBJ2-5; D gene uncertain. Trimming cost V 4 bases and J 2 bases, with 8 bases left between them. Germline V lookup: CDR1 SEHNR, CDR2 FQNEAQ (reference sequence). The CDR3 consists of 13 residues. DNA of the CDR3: TGTGCCAGCAGCTACCCAGGACAAGAGACCCAGTACTTC. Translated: CASSYPGQETQYF.

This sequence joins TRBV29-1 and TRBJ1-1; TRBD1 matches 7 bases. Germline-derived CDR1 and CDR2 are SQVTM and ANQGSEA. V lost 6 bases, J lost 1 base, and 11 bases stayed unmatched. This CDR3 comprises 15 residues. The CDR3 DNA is TGCAGCGTAGCTGGACAGGCCCCTGGGAACACTGAAGCTTTCTTT. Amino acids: CSVAGQAPGNTEAFF.

The chain's CDR3 is CASSLVGRGPNNEQFF. CDR3 coding DNA: TGCGCCAGCAGCTTGGTAGGGCGGGGGCCAAACAATGAGCAGTTCTTC. The chain recombines TRBV5-1 with TRBJ2-1; weak D call: TRBD2 (7 bases). Germline assignment: CDR1 SGHRS and CDR2 YFSETQ. The ends were cut back, 0 bases at V and 5 bases at J, with 15 bases in the middle. The CDR3 covers 16 residues.

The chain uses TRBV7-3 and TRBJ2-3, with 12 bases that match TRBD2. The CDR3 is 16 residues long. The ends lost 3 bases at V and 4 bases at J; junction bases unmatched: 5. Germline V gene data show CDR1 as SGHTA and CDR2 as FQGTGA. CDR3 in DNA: TGTGCCAGCAGCTTCCTAGCGGGGGGGCCCCCAGATACGCAGTATTTT. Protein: CASSFLAGGPPDTQYF. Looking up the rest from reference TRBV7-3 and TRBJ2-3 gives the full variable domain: GAGVSQTPSNKVTEKGKYVELRCDPISGHTALYWYRQSLGQGPEFLIYFQGTGAADDSGLPNDRFFAVRPEGSVSTLKIQRTERGDSAVYLCASSFLAGGPPDTQYFGPGTRLTVL.

The CDR3 sequence is CASSLPGAYEQYF. The CDR3 DNA reads TGTGCCAGCAGCTTACCAGGGGCCTACGAGCAGTACTTC. The V call is TRBV11-3, the J call TRBJ2-7, with a tentative D call TRBD1 (6 bases). The V gene's germline CDR1 is SGHNT and CDR2 YENEEA. Trimming cost V 2 bases and J 2 bases, with 7 bases left between them. The CDR3 consists of 13 residues.

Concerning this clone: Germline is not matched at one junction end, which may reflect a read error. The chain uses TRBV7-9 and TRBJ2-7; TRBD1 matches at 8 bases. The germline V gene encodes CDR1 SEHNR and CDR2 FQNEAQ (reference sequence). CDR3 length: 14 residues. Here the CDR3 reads CSSTAGQDAYEQYF. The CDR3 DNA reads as TGTTCCAGCACCGCGGGACAGGATGCCTACGAGCAGTACTTC. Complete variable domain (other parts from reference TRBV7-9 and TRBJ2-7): DTGVSQNPRHKITKRGQNVTFRCDPISEHNRLYWYRQTLGQGPEFLTYFQNEAQLEKSRLLSDRFSAERPKGSFSTLEIQRTEQGDSAMYLCSSTAGQDAYEQYFGPGTRLTVT.

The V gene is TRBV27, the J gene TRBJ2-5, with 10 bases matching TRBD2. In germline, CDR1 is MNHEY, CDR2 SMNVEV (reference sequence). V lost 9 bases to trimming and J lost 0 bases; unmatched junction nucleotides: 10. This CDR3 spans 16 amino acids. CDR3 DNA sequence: TGTGCCAGTCGGGCTAGCGGGGGCCTTAACCAAGAGACCCAGTACTTC. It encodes CASRASGGLNQETQYF.

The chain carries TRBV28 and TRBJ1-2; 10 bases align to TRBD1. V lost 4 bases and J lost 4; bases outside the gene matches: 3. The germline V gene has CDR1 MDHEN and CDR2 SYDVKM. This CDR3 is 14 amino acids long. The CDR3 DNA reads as TGTGCCAGCAGTTGGGACAGGGGTTTCTATGGCTACACCTTC. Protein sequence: CASSWDRGFYGYTF.

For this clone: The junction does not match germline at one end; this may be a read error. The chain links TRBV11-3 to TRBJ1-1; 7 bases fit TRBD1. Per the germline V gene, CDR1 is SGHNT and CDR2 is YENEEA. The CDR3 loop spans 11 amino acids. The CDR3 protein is CASSSLDRPLF. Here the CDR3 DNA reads TGTGCCAGCAGCTCCCTGGACAGGCCACTTTTT.